The TCR beta chain described here comes from a study of T-cell reconstitution after alpha-beta-depleted transplantation in children. This clonotype was seen at least ten times. Antigen specificity is unknown. Researchers prepared the TCRbeta library using unique molecular identifiers, the study reports. TCRdb independently ran MiXCR on the PCR reads; one entry per CDR3 protein. The repertoire holds hundreds of thousands of distinct CDR3 sequences, with roughly 13% as singletons. Study-level findings and limits: T-cell numbers and diversity, one year after transplant, stemmed largely from T cells that were newly produced. Several hundred expanded graft clones reportedly were the source of alpha-beta T cells about two months after transplant. Several patients had high TCRbeta diversity at day 60; it came from surviving recipient T cells and thymic progenitors.

V shed 5 bases and J 2 bases; nucleotides not matched to a gene: 7. The CDR3 loop spans 16 amino acids. The genes are TRBV12-3 or TRBV12-4 and TRBJ1-5, with 9 bases lining up with TRBD1. The TCR sequence derives from a male patient between 10 and 17 years old who had a stem cell transplant for acute myeloid leukemia, so the T cells may come from the graft donor. The sample here was PBMCs, mostly from graft donor cells, taken 360 days after TCRalphabeta/CD19-depleted stem cell transplant. CDR3 DNA: TGTGCCAGCAGTACCCGGACAGGGGCCGGCAATCAGCCCCAGCATTTT. Residues: CASSTRTGAGNQPQHF.